These T cell receptor beta chains were read from a single sample in a study of T cells after yellow fever vaccination. TCRdb redid the calling of the 5' RACE reads with MiXCR, one entry per CDR3 protein. The sample holds 620,000 or so distinct CDR3 sequences, roughly a sixth seen once. The sequences come from PBMCs, collected more than 4 days after the first yellow fever vaccination. These receptors were collected from a man aged 18 to 30 who received the YFV17D yellow fever vaccine. The CDR3 runs from the conserved cysteine through the conserved F or W. A D gene is named only where the DNA matches it firmly. Size tells how often a clone was seen (once, few, many) or the class of an expanded clone, and some rows leave it out.

few TRBJ1-2 TRBV12-3/TRBV12-4 NA TGTGCCAGCAGTTTCAGACAGCGACCTAACTATGGCTACACCTTC CASSFRQRPNYGYTF
NA TRBJ2-5 TRBV20-1 TRBD2 TGCAGTGCTTGGATAGCGGGAACGCAAGAGACCCAGTACTTC CSAWIAGTQETQYF
few TRBJ2-1 TRBV3-1 NA TGTGCCAGCAGCCAAGATAACTATATCCATGAGCAGTTCTTC CASSQDNYIHEQFF
few TRBJ2-5 TRBV21-1 NA TGTGCCAGCAGCATCTTAACGACACCCCAAGAGACCCAGTACTTC CASSILTTPQETQYF
few TRBJ2-1 TRBV10-2 NA TGCGCCAACCCGCTCCGGGGGTACAGGAATGAGCAGTTCTTC CANPLRGYRNEQFF
many TRBJ2-3 TRBV12-3/TRBV12-4 TRBD2 TGTGCCAGCAGTCCCGGGACTACGATAGGGACGCAGTATTTT CASSPGTTIGTQYF
few TRBJ2-2 TRBV6-1 TRBD1 TGTGCCAGCAGTGAATTGGTGGACAGGGGATTGGCTAGCGCCACCGGGGAGCTGTTTTTT CASSELVDRGLASATGELFF
NA TRBJ2-1 TRBV6-2/TRBV6-3 NA TGTGCCAGCAGGGTACTAGTCATCGATGAGCAGTTCTTC CASRVLVIDEQFF
few TRBJ1-3 TRBV9 TRBD1 TGTGCCAGCAGCGGACACAGGGGGAGTGGAAACACCATATATTTT CASSGHRGSGNTIYF
NA TRBJ2-3 TRBV20-1 NA TGCTGTGCTACCAGCCGACGGGAAACTAGCACAGATACGCAGTATTTT CCATSRRETSTDTQYF
NA TRBJ2-5 TRBV5-1 NA TGCGCCAGCAGCTTGGTCGGGGTGGGGACCCAGTACTTC CASSLVGVGTQYF
NA TRBJ2-1 TRBV2 NA TGTGCCAGCACAACAGCCGATGAGCAGTTCTTC CASTTADEQFF
NA TRBJ2-1 TRBV25-1 NA TGTGCCAGCAGTGAATCAGGGACTCTCAATGAGCAGTTCTTC CASSESGTLNEQFF
NA TRBJ2-2 TRBV12-3/TRBV12-4 TRBD2 TGTGCCAGCACCTCTTTAGCGGGGGCCGGGGAGCTGTTTTTT CASTSLAGAGELFF
few TRBJ1-1 TRBV12-3/TRBV12-4 NA TGTGCCAGCATCCTAGGGGGGGGGATCACTGAAGCTTTCTTT CASILGGGITEAFF
NA TRBJ2-1 TRBV9 TRBD2 TGTGCCAGCAGCCGTGCGGGGGGGCGGAATGAGCAGTTCTTC CASSRAGGRNEQFF
few TRBJ1-1 TRBV29-1 TRBD1 TGCAGCGTCGGGACAGGGCGGACTGAAGCTTTCTTT CSVGTGRTEAFF
NA TRBJ2-5 TRBV5-1 NA TGCGCCAGCAGCACCGACGCTAAAGAGACCCAGTACTTC CASSTDAKETQYF
few TRBJ1-3 TRBV7-9 NA TGTGCCAGCACCTTCGGACAGTCTTTCTCTGGAAACACCATATATTTT CASTFGQSFSGNTIYF
NA TRBJ2-1 TRBV7-3 TRBD2 TGTGCCAGCAGCTTAAGGGCCGGGGGGGGAAGCAATGAGCAGTTCTTC CASSLRAGGGSNEQFF
NA TRBJ1-1 TRBV6-1 TRBD1 TGTGCCAGTCACAGGGGCAGCACTGAAGCTTTCTTT CASHRGSTEAFF
NA TRBJ1-3 TRBV10-3 NA TGTGCCATCAGTGAGTCCTGGGAGCCAAACACCATATATTTT CAISESWEPNTIYF